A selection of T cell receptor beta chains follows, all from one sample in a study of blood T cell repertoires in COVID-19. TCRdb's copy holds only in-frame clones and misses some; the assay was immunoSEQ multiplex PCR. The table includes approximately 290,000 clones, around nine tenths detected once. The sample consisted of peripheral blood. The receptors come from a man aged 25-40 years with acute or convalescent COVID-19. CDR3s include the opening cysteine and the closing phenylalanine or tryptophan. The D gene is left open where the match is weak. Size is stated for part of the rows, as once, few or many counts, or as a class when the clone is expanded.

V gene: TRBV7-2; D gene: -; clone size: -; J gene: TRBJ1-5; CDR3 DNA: TGTGCCAGCAGTTTCCAGGGTGGTGTCAATCAGCCCCAGCATTTT; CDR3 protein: CASSFQGGVNQPQHF
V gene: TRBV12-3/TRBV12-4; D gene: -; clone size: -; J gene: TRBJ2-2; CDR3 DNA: TGTGCCAGCAGTTTCGAGGGAACCGGGGAGCTGTTTTTT; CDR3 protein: CASSFEGTGELFF
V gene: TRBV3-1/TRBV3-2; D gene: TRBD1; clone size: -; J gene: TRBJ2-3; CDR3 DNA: TGTGCCAGCAGCCAAACACCGGGACAGCAGACAGATACGCAGTATTTT; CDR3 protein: CASSQTPGQQTDTQYF
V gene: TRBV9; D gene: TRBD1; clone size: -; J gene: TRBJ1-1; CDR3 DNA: TGTGCCAGCAGCGGCCGGACAGGAAACACTGAAGCTTTCTTT; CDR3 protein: CASSGRTGNTEAFF
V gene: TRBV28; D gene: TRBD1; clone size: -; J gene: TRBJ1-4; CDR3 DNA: TGTGCCAGCCGGGGGGGACAGGGTTTGTACGAAAAACTGTTTTTT; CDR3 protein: CASRGGQGLYEKLFF
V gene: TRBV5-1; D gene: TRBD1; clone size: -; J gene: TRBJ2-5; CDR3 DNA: TGCGCCAGCAGCGACGGACAGGGTCTAGGGGAAACCCAGTACTTC; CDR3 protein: CASSDGQGLGETQYF
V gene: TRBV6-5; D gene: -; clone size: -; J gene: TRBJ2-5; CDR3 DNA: TGTGCCAGCAGTTACTCGCTAGCTAGTAAAGAGACCCAGTACTTC; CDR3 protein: CASSYSLASKETQYF
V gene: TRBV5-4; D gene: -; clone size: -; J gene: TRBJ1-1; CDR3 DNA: TGTGCCAGCAGCAAAGGGGGCACTGAAGCTTTCTTT; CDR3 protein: CASSKGGTEAFF
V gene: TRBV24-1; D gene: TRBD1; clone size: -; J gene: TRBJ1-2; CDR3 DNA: TGTGCCACCAGTGACAGGGGGCTAGTGGGCTACACCTTC; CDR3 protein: CATSDRGLVGYTF
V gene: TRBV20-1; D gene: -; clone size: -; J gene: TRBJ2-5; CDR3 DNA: TGCAGTGGCACAGGGTCAGAGACCCAGTACTTC; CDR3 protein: CSGTGSETQYF
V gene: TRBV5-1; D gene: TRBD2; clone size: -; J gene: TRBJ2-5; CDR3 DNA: TGCGCCAGCAGCATGACTAGCGGGAGCCCACAAGAGACCCAGTACTTC; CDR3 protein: CASSMTSGSPQETQYF
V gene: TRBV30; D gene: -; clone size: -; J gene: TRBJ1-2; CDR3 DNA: TGTGCCTGGACTTTTCCGGGAGGGGCGTTATATGGCTACACCTTC; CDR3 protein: CAWTFPGGALYGYTF
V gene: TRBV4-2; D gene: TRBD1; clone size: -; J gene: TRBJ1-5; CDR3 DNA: TGTGCCAGCAGCCAAGGACAGGGGAAAAACGAGCCCCAGCATTTT; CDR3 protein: CASSQGQGKNEPQHF
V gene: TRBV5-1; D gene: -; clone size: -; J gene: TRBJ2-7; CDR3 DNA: TGCGCCAGCAGCTTCGACCTACAGGGCACCTTATCCTACGAGCAGTACTTC; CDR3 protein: CASSFDLQGTLSYEQYF
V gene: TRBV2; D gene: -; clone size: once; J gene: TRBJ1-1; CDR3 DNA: TGTGCCAGCAGACAGGGTGGTATGAACACTGAAGCTTTCTTT; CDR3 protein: CASRQGGMNTEAFF
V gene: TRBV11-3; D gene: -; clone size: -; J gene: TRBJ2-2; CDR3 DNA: TGTGCCAGCAGCGCGTCGGGACACGACACCGGGGAGCTGTTTTTT; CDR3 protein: CASSASGHDTGELFF
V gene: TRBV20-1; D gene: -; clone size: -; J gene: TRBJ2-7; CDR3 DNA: TGCAGTGCTAGGTGGGGGCACGAGCAGTACTTC; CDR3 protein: CSARWGHEQYF
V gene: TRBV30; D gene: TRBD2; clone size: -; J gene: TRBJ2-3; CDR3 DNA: TGTGCCTGGAGTGTACGAACTAGCGGCCCAATAAGGACAGATACGCAGTATTTT; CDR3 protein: CAWSVRTSGPIRTDTQYF
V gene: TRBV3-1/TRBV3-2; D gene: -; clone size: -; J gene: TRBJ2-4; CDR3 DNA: TGTGCCAGCAGCCAAGTTTTGAAGGGGGGGCTAGCCAAAAACATTCAGTACTTC; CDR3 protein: CASSQVLKGGLAKNIQYF
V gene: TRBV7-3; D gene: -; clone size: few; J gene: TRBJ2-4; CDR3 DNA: TGTGCCAGCAGCCCGGGAAGGCTGGGGGGCATTCAGTACTTC; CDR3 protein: CASSPGRLGGIQYF
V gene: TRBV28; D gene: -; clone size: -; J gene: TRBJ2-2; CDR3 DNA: TGTGCCAGCAGCCTCTCTCGGACCGGGGAGCTGTTTTTT; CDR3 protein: CASSLSRTGELFF
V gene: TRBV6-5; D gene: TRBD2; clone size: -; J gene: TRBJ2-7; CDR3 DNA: TGTGCCAGCAGTTACGAGGGCGGGAGCTCCTACGAGCAGTACTTC; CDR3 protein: CASSYEGGSSYEQYF
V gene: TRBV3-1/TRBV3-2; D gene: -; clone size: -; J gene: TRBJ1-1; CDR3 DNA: TGTGCCAGCAGCCCCAACCCTCGGAGGGCCCACACTGAAGCTTTCTTT; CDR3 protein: CASSPNPRRAHTEAFF
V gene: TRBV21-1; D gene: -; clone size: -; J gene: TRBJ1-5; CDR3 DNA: TGTGCCAGCAGCAAAGATGGGGACAGCCCCAATCAGCCCCAGCATTTT; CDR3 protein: CASSKDGDSPNQPQHF
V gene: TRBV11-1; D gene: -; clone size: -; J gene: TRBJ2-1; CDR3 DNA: TGTGCCAGCAGCTTGTTATCGCGCATCCGAGAGGATGAGCAGTTCTTC; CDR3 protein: CASSLLSRIREDEQFF
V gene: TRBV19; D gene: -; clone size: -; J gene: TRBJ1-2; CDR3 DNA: TGTGCCAGTAGTATAGAGGGGGCAGTTAGCTATGGCTACACCTTC; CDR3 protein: CASSIEGAVSYGYTF
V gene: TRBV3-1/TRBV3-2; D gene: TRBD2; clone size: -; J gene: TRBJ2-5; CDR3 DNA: TGTGCCAGCAGCCAAGACCGGGGGGGCCGGAATTGGGAGACCCAGTACTTC; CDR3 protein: CASSQDRGGRNWETQYF
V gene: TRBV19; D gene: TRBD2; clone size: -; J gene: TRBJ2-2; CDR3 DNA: TGTGCCAGTAGTATAGGGAGCGGGGCCGGGAACACCGGGGAGCTGTTTTTT; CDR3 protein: CASSIGSGAGNTGELFF
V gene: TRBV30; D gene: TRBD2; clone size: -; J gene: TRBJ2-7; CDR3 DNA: TGTGCCTGGACTAGCGGGACATCCTACGAGCAGTACTTC; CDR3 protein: CAWTSGTSYEQYF
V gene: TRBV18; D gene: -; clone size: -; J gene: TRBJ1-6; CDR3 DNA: TGTGCCAGCTCACAGGGAGCGGATTCACCCCTCCACTTT; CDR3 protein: CASSQGADSPLHF
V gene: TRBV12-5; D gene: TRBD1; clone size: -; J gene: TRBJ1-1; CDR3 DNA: TGTGCTAGTGGTTTCCCCACAGGGGGAAGGTCTGAAGCTTTCTTT; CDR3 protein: CASGFPTGGRSEAFF
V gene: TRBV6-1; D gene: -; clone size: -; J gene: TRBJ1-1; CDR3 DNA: TGTGCCAGCAGTGATCAGGGCCCTTCGAACACTGAAGCTTTCTTT; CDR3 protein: CASSDQGPSNTEAFF
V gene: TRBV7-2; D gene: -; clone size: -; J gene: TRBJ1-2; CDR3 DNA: TGTGCCAGCAGCTTAGCGAGAGAAGCTAACTATGGCTACACCTTC; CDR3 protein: CASSLAREANYGYTF
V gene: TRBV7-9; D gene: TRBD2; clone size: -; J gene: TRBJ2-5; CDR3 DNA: TGTGCCAGCTACCCGGGACCGGGACTAGCGGGGGGGCAAGAGACCCAGTACTTC; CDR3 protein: CASYPGPGLAGGQETQYF
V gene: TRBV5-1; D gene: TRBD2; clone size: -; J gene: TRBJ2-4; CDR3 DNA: TGCGCCAGCAGCATACTTAGCGGGAGGACCAAAAACATTCAGTACTTC; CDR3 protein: CASSILSGRTKNIQYF
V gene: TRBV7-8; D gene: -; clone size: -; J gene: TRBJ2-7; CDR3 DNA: TGTGCCAGCAGCTCCGACCGGGATAGTTACGAGCAGTACTTC; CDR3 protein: CASSSDRDSYEQYF
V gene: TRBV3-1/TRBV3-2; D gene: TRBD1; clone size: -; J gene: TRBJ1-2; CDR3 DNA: TGTGCCAGCAGCCAAGTGCAGGGGGCCGGTGGCTACACCTTC; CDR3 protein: CASSQVQGAGGYTF
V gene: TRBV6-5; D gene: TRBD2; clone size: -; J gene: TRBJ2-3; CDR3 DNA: TGTGCCAGCATGAGCGGGAGTTGGACAGATACGCAGTATTTT; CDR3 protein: CASMSGSWTDTQYF
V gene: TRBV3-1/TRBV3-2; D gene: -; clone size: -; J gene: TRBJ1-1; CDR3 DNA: TGTGCCAGCACCCAACGGGGGGGCAAAGCTTTCTTT; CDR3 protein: CASTQRGGKAFF
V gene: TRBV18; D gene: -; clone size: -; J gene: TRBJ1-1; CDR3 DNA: TGTGCCAGCTCACCCCCCACGAAAGGAGTGGCTGAAGCTTTCTTT; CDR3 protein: CASSPPTKGVAEAFF
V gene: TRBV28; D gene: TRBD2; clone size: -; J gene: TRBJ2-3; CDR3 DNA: TGTGCTAGCCCAGCGGGGGATACGCAGTATTTT; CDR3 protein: CASPAGDTQYF
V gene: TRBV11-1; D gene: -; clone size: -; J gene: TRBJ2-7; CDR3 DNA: TGTGCCAGCAGCTACACTAGGGCAATCATCCACGAGCAGTACTTC; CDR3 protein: CASSYTRAIIHEQYF
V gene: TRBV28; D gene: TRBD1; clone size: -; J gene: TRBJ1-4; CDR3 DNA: TGTGCCAGCAGAACCGCAGGACAGGGCAATGAAAAACTGTTTTTT; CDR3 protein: CASRTAGQGNEKLFF
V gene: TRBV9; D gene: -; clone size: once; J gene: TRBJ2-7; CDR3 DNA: TGTGCCAGCAGCGTACAGTCGATGGACGAGCAGTACTTC; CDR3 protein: CASSVQSMDEQYF
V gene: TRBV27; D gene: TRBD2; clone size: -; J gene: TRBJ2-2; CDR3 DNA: TGTGCCAGCAGTTACGGGGGGGGAACCGGGGAGCTGTTTTTT; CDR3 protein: CASSYGGGTGELFF
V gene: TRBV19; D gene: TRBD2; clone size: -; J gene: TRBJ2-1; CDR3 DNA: TGTGCCAGTACCCTCCAGGGACTAGCGGGAGGAAGAGTCTATGAGCAGTTCTTC; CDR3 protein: CASTLQGLAGGRVYEQFF
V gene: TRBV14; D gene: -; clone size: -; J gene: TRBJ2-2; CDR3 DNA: TGTGCCAGCAGCCCTATGGCGGGGTACACCGGGGAGCTGTTTTTT; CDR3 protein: CASSPMAGYTGELFF
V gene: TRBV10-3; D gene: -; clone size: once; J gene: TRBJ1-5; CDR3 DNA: TGTGCCATCAGTCCAGGGATAGACCAGCCCCAGCATTTT; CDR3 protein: CAISPGIDQPQHF
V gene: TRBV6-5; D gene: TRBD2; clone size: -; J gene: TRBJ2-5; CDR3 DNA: TGTGCCAGCAGTTACAAGGGACTAGCTGGGGAGACCCAGTACTTC; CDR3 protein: CASSYKGLAGETQYF
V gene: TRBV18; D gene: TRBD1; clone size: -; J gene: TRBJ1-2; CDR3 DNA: TGTGCCAGCTCAGTGCCCGGGACAGGGGAGGGGAACTATGGCTACACCTTC; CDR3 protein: CASSVPGTGEGNYGYTF
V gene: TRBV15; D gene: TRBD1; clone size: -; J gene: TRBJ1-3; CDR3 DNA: TGTGCCACCAGCAGAGAGCCCCTGCCAGGGGGATACACCATATATTTT; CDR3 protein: CATSREPLPGGYTIYF
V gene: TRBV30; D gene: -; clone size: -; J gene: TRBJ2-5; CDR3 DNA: TGTGCCTGGAGAGACCCAGGGATGAAAGAGACCCAGTACTTC; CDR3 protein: CAWRDPGMKETQYF
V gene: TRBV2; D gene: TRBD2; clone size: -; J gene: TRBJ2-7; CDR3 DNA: TGTGCCAGCAGTGAAGAGGGAGGGAGGTCCTACGAGCAGTACTTC; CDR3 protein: CASSEEGGRSYEQYF
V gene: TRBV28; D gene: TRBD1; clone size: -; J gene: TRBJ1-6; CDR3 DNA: TGTGCCAGCACCACTAGGGACAGGGGTAATTCACCCCTCCACTTT; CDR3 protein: CASTTRDRGNSPLHF
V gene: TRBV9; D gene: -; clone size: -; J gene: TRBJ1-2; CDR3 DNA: TGTGCCAGCAGCGTTAGGGAGGGGGATGGCTACACCTTC; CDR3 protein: CASSVREGDGYTF
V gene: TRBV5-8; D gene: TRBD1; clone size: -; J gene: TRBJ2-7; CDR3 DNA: TGTGCCAGCAGCCCGGGACAGTTAATCTCCTACGAGCAGTACTTC; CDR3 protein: CASSPGQLISYEQYF
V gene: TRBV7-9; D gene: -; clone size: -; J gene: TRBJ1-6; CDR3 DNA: TGTGCCAGCAGCTTCCGGGGGGCTTCAAATTCACCCCTCCACTTT; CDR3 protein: CASSFRGASNSPLHF
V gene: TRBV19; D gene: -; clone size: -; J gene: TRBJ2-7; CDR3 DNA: TGTGCCAGTAGTGTCCAGGGTCGACTCTCCTACGAGCAGTACTTC; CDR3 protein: CASSVQGRLSYEQYF